Detailed here is one T cell receptor beta chain. The antigen it binds to is not known. Nothing much larger sits one base from this clone, and base qualities are not available. This sample was included in a study of PD-L1 blockade in urothelial cancer (dated by TCRdb to 2015 to 2018). Background on the whole study: Therapy was started in the mid-2010s for all patients, and atezolizumab 1,200 mg was administered intravenously every 3 weeks. A median of roughly 140,000 T cells and roughly 80,000 unique TCRs was obtained from blood samples, and a median clonality of approximately 0.086 was observed. An exploratory multi-omic analysis was conducted of the somatic, immune and clinical correlates of response to PD-L1 blockade with atezolizumab in urothelial cancer. About 85% of the roughly 30 patients were males with bladder-origin urothelial cancer, and about 60% of the roughly 29 reported a prior smoking history. Pretreatment tumor samples and matched peripheral blood, collected serially before and after atezolizumab treatment, underwent TCR sequencing. An ECOG performance status of 0 or 1 was recorded for the patients, and 0 to 3 prior chemotherapy regimens had been received by the patients. Blood samples were analyzed at two time points: 3 weeks after treatment start (second dose) and 6 weeks after treatment start. Under 30 patients had pretreatment blood TCR-seq, some 24 had at least one posttreatment blood collection, and some 24 had tumor TCR-seq. Progression-free survival longer than 6 months counted as durable clinical benefit, and TCR features were additionally tested against both progression-free and overall survival. Under 10 patients achieved durable clinical benefit and approximately 20 did not. In the same patients who had TCR sequencing, pretreatment tumors also underwent whole exome sequencing and RNA sequencing.

What the research found in general, with its limitations: Among patients with durable benefit, tumor-associated TCR clones showed greater expansion in peripheral blood 3 weeks after treatment started (n = 22, p = 0.022). Because the sample size was small (n ≈ 30) and many exploratory analyses were performed, the results are intended to be hypothesis-generating. Improved progression-free and overall survival was found to be associated with pretreatment peripheral blood TCR clonality below the median.

CDR1 is given as LNHDA and CDR2 as SQIVND, both from the germline V gene (reference sequence). The CDR3 covers 14 residues, taking in both the cysteine and the phenylalanine. The entry retains the CDR3 DNA only, 42 bases that are in frame from base 1. The trim is 5 bases for V and 2 bases for J, with a gap of 12 bases between the germline ends. Synthetic TCR analog templates were spiked into each PCR to estimate absolute template abundance from read counts. TCRbeta CDR3 regions were amplified from genomic DNA with bias-controlled V and J gene primers using the immunoSEQ assay. Sequencing of rearranged TCRbeta segments was performed at approximately 20X coverage. The authors' analysis ran thus. Clustering was used to correct sequencing errors, and CDR3s were annotated against IMGT to assign V, D and J genes. Out-of-frame and stop-codon sequences were excluded, and only productive TCRbeta rearrangements were used in downstream analyses. Clonality was calculated as one minus the Shannon entropy normalized by the log of the number of unique productive sequences. Clones differing between time points or between blood and tumor were identified using Fisher's exact test with Benjamini-Hochberg correction, with an adjusted p below 0.01 applied as the threshold. TCRdb holds this immuneACCESS table with in-frame rearrangements only. Some clones are missing; in checked studies, unresolved V genes explain under half, and the rest has no known cause. V, J and clone size are taken as reported in that table, and D and trimming were inferred from the DNA itself. The sample table records roughly 63,000 clones; approximately 81% of these occur just once. The top ten hold about 2.9% of the sample.

The sample's time point, from its label and the paper: pretreatment peripheral blood. A total of 29 patients with locally advanced or metastatic urothelial carcinoma, treated at Memorial Sloan Kettering on a trial protocol, made up the cohort. Peripheral blood mononuclear cells were collected pretreatment and during treatment, with between 1 and 8 total time points per patient. The Qiagen DNeasy Blood extraction kit was used to purify genomic DNA from total PBMCs and tumor samples. PBMCs were collected pretreatment and during treatment, and were isolated and stored as previously described. The sample was PBMCs, taken around atezolizumab (anti-PD-L1) treatment. The source of this sequence is a man aged 70-80 years with urothelial cancer. The chain couples TRBV19 to TRBJ2-5; the D gene is perhaps TRBD1, from 6 matching bases. The CDR3 protein is CASSPRTAQETQYF. The nucleotide sequence is given as TGTGCCAGTAGTCCCAGGACAGCACAAGAGACCCAGTACTTC.